These T cell receptor beta chains were read from a single sample in a study of monozygotic twins with inflammatory bowel disease. From its re-call of the 5' RACE reads, TCRdb lists each CDR3 protein once, without DNA. Its listing shows over 110,000 distinct CDR3 sequences. The sequencing sample was made of blood. Receptors originate from a human donor with ulcerative colitis or Crohn's disease, or a healthy co-twin of an affected twin (not recorded which). The CDR3 runs from the conserved cysteine through the conserved F or W. The order of the fields is V gene, J gene, CDR3 protein.

TRBV5-5	TRBJ2-5	CASSFPGGETQYF
TRBV2	TRBJ1-5	CASQTSNQPQHF
TRBV19	TRBJ1-1	CASSKGTGMNTEAFF
TRBV5-1	TRBJ2-5	CASSLAVQRQETQYF
TRBV28	TRBJ1-2	CASSLSRTAYGYTF
TRBV5-1	TRBJ2-1	CASSLWGTGGNEQFF
TRBV21-1	TRBJ2-7	CASSKQESSYEQYF
TRBV20-1	TRBJ2-5	CSAPWRGETQYF
TRBV19	TRBJ1-5	CASSMAQGRNQPQHF
TRBV5-1	TRBJ2-5	CASSFTGETQYF
TRBV12-3/TRBV12-4	TRBJ1-6	CASTVTGRISPLHF
TRBV24-1	TRBJ2-3	CATSVRGGSADTQYF
TRBV19	TRBJ1-2	CASSPRQGAHQGYTF
TRBV7-9	TRBJ2-7	CASSFSHEQYF
TRBV5-1	TRBJ1-6	CASSLSIGGTSPLHF
TRBV4-3	TRBJ2-7	CASSPTDRGYEQYF
TRBV18	TRBJ2-1	CASSLQQGYNEQFF
TRBV20-1	TRBJ2-1	CSASRRVELNEQFF
TRBV29-1	TRBJ2-3	CSALIGTGTDTQYF
TRBV4-3	TRBJ2-5	CASSQDMLPQETQYF
TRBV5-1	TRBJ2-1	CASSLEVSGLAADEQFF
TRBV5-1	TRBJ2-7	CASSLMAGGTYEQYF
TRBV10-3	TRBJ2-7	CAIRGTGDLEQYF
TRBV7-2	TRBJ2-7	CASSARTGGTSYEQYF
TRBV5-1	TRBJ2-6	CASSPPTPAGANVLTF
TRBV5-1	TRBJ2-1	CASSLTQPVNEQFF